This entry concerns a single T cell receptor (beta chain). This entry comes from a study of blood T cell repertoires in COVID-19. Overall study: Spain, Italy and the United States supplied samples that represented acute and convalescent COVID-19.

Source study methods: The assay estimated nucleated cells by amplifying reference gene primers. Clones were read by immunoSEQ multiplex PCR, and TCRdb kept only the in-frame ones, dropping some. Clone size and V and J calls were adopted from that table, with D and trimming inferred from the DNA. This sample yields 100,000 to 150,000 clones, of which almost 80% are seen a single time; approximately 25% belongs to the top ten. After removal of 2 bases from V and 3 bases from J, the junction contained 4 bases not matched to a gene. Germline V gene data show CDR1 as MNHEY and CDR2 as SMNVEV (reference sequence). The CDR3 length is 16 residues.

The specimen sequenced was peripheral blood. This receptor was identified in a human donor in a cohort sampled during active COVID-19. The chain recombines TRBV27 with TRBJ2-7; 13 positions match TRBD2. For the CDR3, the DNA is TGTGCCAGCAGTTTACGGACTAGCGGGAGAGGCTACGAGCAGTACTTC. Its translation: CASSLRTSGRGYEQYF.